The TCR beta chain described here comes from a study of cytomegalovirus exposure and HLA in healthy donors. The PCR was carried out with 60 Vbeta primers and 13 Jbeta primers. Measured with immunoSEQ multiplex PCR; TCRdb has only the in-frame clones, and not every one. Of around 160,000 clones detected, roughly 78% appear once; the ten largest clones hold roughly 3.1%. Study-wide results and caveats: Some public TCRs appeared in many individuals, while most sequences were rare.

The CDR3 covers 15 residues. From germline, CDR1 is MDHEN and CDR2 SYDVKM. Losses at the gene ends were 2 bases for V and 4 bases for J; bases not matched to a gene: 6. For this clone: The target antigen is unknown.

The specimen sequenced was PBMCs. The rearrangement uses TRBV28 and TRBJ2-5, with 8 bases that match TRBD2. The receptor was derived from a man between 35 and 55 years old in good health and CMV-seropositive. CDR3 DNA sequence: TGTGCCAGCAGTTTAGGGGGTAGCGGGATAGAGACCCAGTACTTC. Encoded protein: CASSLGGSGIETQYF. Full variable domain (rest looked up from reference TRBV28 and TRBJ2-5): DVKVTQSSRYLVKRTGEKVFLECVQDMDHENMFWYRQDPGLGLRLIYFSYDVKMKEKGDIPEGYSVSREKKERFSLILESASTNQTSMYLCASSLGGSGIETQYFGPGTRLLVL.